The 25 T cell receptor beta chains below were found in one sample sequenced in a study of identical twins. In TCRdb, the 5' RACE reads were re-called with MiXCR into one record per CDR3 protein. The sample lists 1.5 million to 2 million distinct CDR3 sequences, more than 30% occurring once. Material for sequencing was cord blood. The receptors were sampled from a newborn girl in good health.

The chain joins TRBV19 to TRBJ1-2, with TRBD1 as a possible D gene (5 bases). Germline-derived CDR1 and CDR2 are LNHDA and SQIVND (reference sequence). V shed 5 bases and J shed 8 bases, with 15 bases lying between them. This CDR3 has 13 amino acids. The CDR3: CASSPGRLEGYTF. The CDR3 DNA reads TGTGCCAGTAGTCCAGGGAGGCTCGAAGGCTACACCTTC.

As for this clonotype: Sequence at one end of the junction differs from germline and may be a read error. V usage is TRBV4-1 and J usage is TRBJ1-2; possible D gene TRBD1, 5 bases. The CDR3 has 15 amino acids. Germline V gene sequence: CDR1 MGHRA, CDR2 YSYEKL. CDR3 loop: CASSQGERGYDGYTF. The DNA for the CDR3 is TGCGCCAGTAGCCAAGGAGAAAGGGGTTACGATGGCTACACCTTC.

Only a few counts were recorded for this clonotype. This chain links TRBV4-2 with TRBJ1-3; D remains unclear. This CDR3 has 16 amino acids. The ends were cut back, 0 bases at V and 0 bases at J, with 9 bases in the middle. Germline V lookup: CDR1 LGHNA, CDR2 YNFKEQ. The CDR3 nucleotides read TGTGCCAGCAGCCAAGAAGACGGACTCTCTGGAAACACCATATATTTT. Translated, it gives CASSQEDGLSGNTIYF.

The chain employs TRBV21-1 and TRBJ2-1; the D call of TRBD1 is as the table states it, not checked on the DNA. TRBV21-1 is given as a pseudogene. The CDR3 covers 16 residues. The CDR3 bases are TGTGCCAGCAGCAAAGGGGGGGATCACCCCTACAATGAGCAGTTCTTC. Its protein product is CASSKGGDHPYNEQFF.

The CDR3 region is CASSSRQGVVSPLHF. Written as DNA, the CDR3 is TGTGCCAGCAGCTCCCGACAGGGGGTGGTGTCACCCCTCCACTTT. The chain combines TRBV7-9 with TRBJ1-6, with 9 bases identical to TRBD1. The J segment lost 10 bases and the V segment lost 4 bases, leaving 8 bases of the junction unmatched. The CDR3 contains 15 residues. The germline CDR1 and CDR2 sequences are SEHNR and FQNEAQ (reference sequence).

This clonotype was detected only a few times. The chain combines TRBV18 with TRBJ2-5; no clear D gene. The J call is uncertain, as TRBJ2-1 better fits the DNA end. Germline V lookup: CDR1 KGHSH, CDR2 LQKENI. The CDR3 runs to 10 residues. CDR3 amino acids: CASSQETQFF. Written as DNA, the CDR3 is TGTGCCAGCTCACAAGAGACCCAGTTCTTC.

The table lists this clonotype with a few counts. This sequence joins TRBV18 and TRBJ2-3; D uncertain. Looked up from germline, CDR1 is KGHSH and CDR2 is LQKENI. The V end lost 4 bases, the J end lost 2 bases, and 7 bases lay between the germline ends. CDR3 length equals 13 residues. CDR3 coding DNA: TGTGCCAGCTCACTGATAGACACAGATACGCAGTATTTT. Residues: CASSLIDTDTQYF.

This clonotype was counted ten times or more. The J gene is TRBJ2-3, the V gene TRBV20-1; D is uncertain. Germline V gives CDR1 DFQATT, CDR2 SNEGSKA (reference sequence). V shed 1 base and J shed 3 bases, with 5 bases lying between them. The CDR3 spans 12 residues. The chain's CDR3 is CSARGLTDTQYF. The CDR3 DNA follows: TGCAGTGCTAGAGGATTAACAGATACGCAGTATTTT.

The sample holds a few counts of this clonotype. V gene TRBV9 combines with J gene TRBJ2-7, with 9 positions matching TRBD2. Germline trimming cut 3 bases from V and 0 bases from J; bases unmatched to any gene: 7. The germline V gene encodes CDR1 SGDLS and CDR2 YYNGEE. The CDR3 has 16 amino acids. CDR3: CASSAQAGGISYEQYF. The CDR3, as DNA: TGTGCCAGCAGCGCCCAAGCGGGGGGAATCTCCTACGAGCAGTACTTC.

In its sample, this clonotype was seen a few times. The genes are TRBV13 and TRBJ2-3, with 8 bases that match TRBD1. Per the germline V gene, CDR1 is PRHDT and CDR2 is FYEKMQ (reference sequence). The CDR3 consists of 14 residues. V trimming: 5 bases; J trimming: 10 bases; junction bases outside the gene matches: 11. The CDR3 here is CASSVRLVGQAQYF. CDR3 DNA sequence: TGTGCCAGCAGCGTCCGCCTCGTGGGACAGGCGCAGTATTTT.

A word on this clonotype: The junction does not match germline at one end; this may be a read error. The rearrangement joins TRBV5-6 to TRBJ1-2, with D tentatively TRBD1 (5 bases). The CDR3 runs to 15 residues. Germline V gene data show CDR1 as SGHDT and CDR2 as YYEEEE. CDR3 in amino acids: CASSLAGGGNYGCTF. The CDR3 DNA reads TGTGCCAGCAGCTTGGCCGGGGGAGGTAACTATGGCTGCACCTTC. The full variable domain, rest sourced from reference TRBV5-6 and TRBJ1-2, is DAGVTQSPTHLIKTRGQQVTLRCSPKSGHDTVSWYQQALGQGPQFIFQYYEEEERQRGNFPDRFSGHQFPNYSSELNVNALLLGDSALYLCASSLAGGGNYGCTFGSGTRLTVV.

In this sample, this clonotype turned up a few times. This rearrangement joins TRBV27 to TRBJ1-1; TRBD1 is a possible D gene (5 bases). CDR3 length equals 14 residues. V was trimmed by 3 bases and J by 4 bases, leaving 12 bases between them. Germline-derived CDR1 and CDR2 are MNHEY and SMNVEV (reference sequence). This CDR3 is CASSFSGVITEAFF. The CDR3, as DNA: TGTGCCAGCAGTTTTTCGGGGGTTATCACTGAAGCTTTCTTT.

There are a few counts of this clonotype. This chain links TRBV11-2 with TRBJ2-7, with a weak D call TRBD1 (5 bases). V was clipped by 2 bases and J by 2 bases, with 13 bases between them. Germline V gene sequence: CDR1 SGHAT, CDR2 FQNNGV. This CDR3 contains 15 residues. The CDR3 loop is CASSLIQGPTYEQYF. The CDR3 DNA sequence: TGTGCCAGCAGCTTAATCCAGGGCCCAACCTACGAGCAGTACTTC.

The gene calls are TRBV7-6 and TRBJ2-4; the D gene is possibly TRBD2 (7 bases). Near its end, the DNA agrees better with TRBJ2-7, so the J call may be wrong. Germline CDR1 and CDR2: SGHVS and FNYEAQ. The CDR3 is 19 residues long. The CDR3 bases are TGTGCCAGCAGCTTAAGGGCGCGTGGTCCAGCGGGGACAACCTACGAGCAGTACTTC. Translation gives CASSLRARGPAGTTYEQYF.

The V and J genes are TRBV20-1 and TRBJ2-2, with TRBD2 as a possible D gene (5 bases). The germline V gene encodes CDR1 DFQATT and CDR2 SNEGSKA (reference sequence). Trimming took off 0 bases at V and 5 bases at J, with 7 bases between the two ends. There are 13 residues in the CDR3. Here the CDR3 reads CSARDSGTGELFF. The DNA for the CDR3 is TGCAGTGCTAGAGATTCGGGAACCGGGGAGCTGTTTTTT.

This sequence joins TRBV5-1 and TRBJ2-5; 10 nucleotides align to TRBD2. The CDR3 is made up of 15 amino acids. Germline trimming cut 7 bases from V and 11 bases from J; bases unmatched to any gene: 17. Germline CDR1 is SGHRS and CDR2 is YFSETQ. The CDR3 region has the DNA TGCGCCAGCGGAAAACTAGCGGGATCCCCCCATGAGCAGTACTTC. Protein sequence: CASGKLAGSPHEQYF.

In regard to this clonotype: One end of the junction does not line up with germline, which may come from a read error. This rearrangement joins TRBV4-1 to TRBJ2-1; D remains ambiguous. CDR1 and CDR2 (germline): MGHRA, YSYEKL. The CDR3 spans 17 residues. This chain's CDR3 is CTSSQVMIGLAHNEQFF. The CDR3, as DNA: TGCACCAGCAGCCAAGTAATGATAGGGTTGGCCCACAATGAGCAGTTCTTC.

This chain connects TRBV12-3 or TRBV12-4 to TRBJ2-1; D is unclear. Between the trimmed V and J ends, which lost 6 bases and 9 bases, there was a span of 6 bases. CDR3 size: 10 residues. The chain's CDR3 is CASSPVEQFF. The CDR3 DNA sequence: TGTGCCAGCAGCCCCGTTGAGCAGTTCTTC.

Of note for this clonotype: Just one base apart from a much larger clone, this may be a read error. The gene calls are TRBV6-6 and TRBJ1-2; a possible D gene is TRBD1 (5 bases). The CDR3 contains 14 residues. Germline assignment: CDR1 MNHNY and CDR2 SVGAGI (reference sequence). Trimming removed 4 bases at V and 0 bases at J, with 9 bases between. This CDR3 reads CASSCSTANYGYTF. CDR3 bases: TGTGCCAGCAGTTGCTCGACAGCTAACTATGGCTACACCTTC.

This rearrangement joins TRBV28 to TRBJ2-7, with TRBD2 as a possible D gene (6 bases). Near its end, the DNA agrees better with TRBJ2-5, so the J call may be wrong. The V gene's germline CDR1 is MDHEN and CDR2 SYDVKM. The CDR3 sequence is 14 residues long. CDR3 DNA sequence: TGTGCCTCGACTAGGGCAGATAACATATGGACCCAGTACTTC. Its translation: CASTRADNIWTQYF.

About this clonotype: A read error may be the cause here, since a much bigger clone is one base away. The chain couples TRBV4-1 to TRBJ2-1; TRBD2 matches at 11 bases. V lost 5 bases to trimming and J lost 7 bases; unmatched junction nucleotides: 7. The CDR3 runs to 15 residues. Germline V gene sequence: CDR1 MGHRA, CDR2 YSYEKL. CDR3 nucleotides: TGCGCCAGCAGCGTACTAGCGGGAGTGGGGAATGAGCAGTTCTTC. Its protein is CASSVLAGVGNEQFF.

This clonotype was observed a handful of times. The chain is built from TRBV4-2 and TRBJ2-1; 8 positions match TRBD2. The V and J ends lost 4 bases and 9 bases, in that order; junction bases with no gene match: 8. Germline lookup yields CDR1 LGHNA and CDR2 YNFKEQ. CDR3 size: 14 residues. CDR3 coding DNA: TGTGCCAGCAGCCTCCGGACTAGCCGGCTTGAGCAGTTCTTC. Amino acid sequence: CASSLRTSRLEQFF.

This clonotype showed up many times. The genes are TRBV27 and TRBJ2-7, with 11 bases that match TRBD2. Trimming removed 3 bases from V and 7 bases from J; junction bases left unmatched: 5. The CDR3 is made up of 14 amino acids. Germline V gene sequence: CDR1 MNHEY, CDR2 SMNVEV (reference sequence). The CDR3 reads CASSLTSGTREQYF. CDR3 in DNA: TGTGCCAGCAGTTTGACTAGCGGGACAAGAGAGCAGTACTTC.

The chain carries TRBV11-2 and TRBJ1-2, with TRBD1 as a possible D gene (5 bases). Trimming stripped 7 bases from V and 5 bases from J, with 17 bases between. The CDR3 consists of 14 residues. Germline V gives CDR1 SGHAT, CDR2 FQNNGV. As DNA, the CDR3 is TGTGCCAGCACCATTTCGCGTGGGGCTTATGGCTACACCTTC. Translating gives CASTISRGAYGYTF.

This clonotype was seen once. The rearrangement uses TRBV28 and TRBJ2-7, with TRBD2 as a possible D gene (6 bases). CDR3 size: 14 residues. Germline V CDR1 and CDR2: MDHEN, SYDVKM. Between the trimmed V and J ends, which lost 11 bases and 7 bases, there was a span of 24 bases. CDR3 nucleotide sequence: TGTGCCTCCCGGGGGTGGGTACCCTACAATGAGCAGTACTTC. This gives the protein CASRGWVPYNEQYF.